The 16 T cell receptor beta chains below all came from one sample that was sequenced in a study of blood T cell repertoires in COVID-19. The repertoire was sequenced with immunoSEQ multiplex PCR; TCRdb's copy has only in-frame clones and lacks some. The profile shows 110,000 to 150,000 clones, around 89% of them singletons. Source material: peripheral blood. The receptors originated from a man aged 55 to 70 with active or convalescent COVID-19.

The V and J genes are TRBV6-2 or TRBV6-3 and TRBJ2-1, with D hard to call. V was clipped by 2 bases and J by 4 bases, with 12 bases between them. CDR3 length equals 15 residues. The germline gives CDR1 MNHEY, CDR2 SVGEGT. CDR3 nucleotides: TGTGCCAGCAGTTACACCCCTATTCATTACAATGAGCAGTTCTTC. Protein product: CASSYTPIHYNEQFF.

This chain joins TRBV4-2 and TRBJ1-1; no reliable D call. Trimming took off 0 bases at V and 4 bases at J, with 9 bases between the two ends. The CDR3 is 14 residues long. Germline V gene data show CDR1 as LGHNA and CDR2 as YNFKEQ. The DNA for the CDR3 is TGTGCCAGCAGCCAAGATCTCCGGGTCACTGAAGCTTTCTTT. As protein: CASSQDLRVTEAFF.

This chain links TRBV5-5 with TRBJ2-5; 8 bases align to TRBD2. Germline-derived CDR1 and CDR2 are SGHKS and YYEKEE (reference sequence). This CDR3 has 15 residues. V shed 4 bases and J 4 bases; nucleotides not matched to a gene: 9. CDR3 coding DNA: TGTGCCAGCAGCCCCGACGGGGGGGAGGGAGAGACCCAGTACTTC. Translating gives CASSPDGGEGETQYF.

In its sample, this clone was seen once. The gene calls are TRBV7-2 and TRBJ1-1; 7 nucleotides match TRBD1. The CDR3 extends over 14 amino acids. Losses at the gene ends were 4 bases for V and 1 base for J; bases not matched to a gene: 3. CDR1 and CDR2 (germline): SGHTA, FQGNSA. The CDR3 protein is CASSSTGWNTEAFF. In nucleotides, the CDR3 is TGTGCCAGCAGCTCGACAGGGTGGAACACTGAAGCTTTCTTT.

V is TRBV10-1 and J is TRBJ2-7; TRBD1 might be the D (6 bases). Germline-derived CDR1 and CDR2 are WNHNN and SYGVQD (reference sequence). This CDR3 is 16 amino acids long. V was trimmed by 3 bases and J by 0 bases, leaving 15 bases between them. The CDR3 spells CASSDPTGGSSYEQYF. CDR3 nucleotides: TGCGCCAGCAGTGATCCGACAGGTGGCTCCTCCTACGAGCAGTACTTC.

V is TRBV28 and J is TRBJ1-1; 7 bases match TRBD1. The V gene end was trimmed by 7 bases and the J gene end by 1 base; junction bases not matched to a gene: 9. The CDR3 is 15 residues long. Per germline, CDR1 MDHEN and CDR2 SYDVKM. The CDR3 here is CASILETGKNTEAFF. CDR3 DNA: TGTGCCAGCATCCTGGAGACAGGGAAGAACACTGAAGCTTTCTTT.

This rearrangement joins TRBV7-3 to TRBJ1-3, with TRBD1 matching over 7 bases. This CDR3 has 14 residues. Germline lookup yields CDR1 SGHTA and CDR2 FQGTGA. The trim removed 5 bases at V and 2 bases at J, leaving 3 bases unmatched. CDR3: CASSDRDAGNTIYF. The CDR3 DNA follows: TGTGCCAGCAGCGACAGGGATGCTGGAAACACCATATATTTT.

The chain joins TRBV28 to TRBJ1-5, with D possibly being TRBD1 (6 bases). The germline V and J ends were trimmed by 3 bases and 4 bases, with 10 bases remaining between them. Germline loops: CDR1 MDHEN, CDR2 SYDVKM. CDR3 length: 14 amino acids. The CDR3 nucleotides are TGTGCCAGCAGTTTCTTGGGGGCTAATCAGCCCCAGCATTTT. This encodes CASSFLGANQPQHF.

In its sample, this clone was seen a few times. CDR3 DNA sequence: TGTGCCAGCAGCGAACCCTGGGGCATGGGCAATCAGCCCCAGCATTTT. Translated, it gives CASSEPWGMGNQPQHF. The rearrangement uses TRBV7-2 and TRBJ1-5; D possibly corresponds to TRBD1 (5 bases). The CDR3 has 16 residues. The V gene lost 5 bases and the J gene lost 2 bases, with 16 bases spanning the gap. Looked up from germline, CDR1 is SGHTA and CDR2 is FQGNSA.

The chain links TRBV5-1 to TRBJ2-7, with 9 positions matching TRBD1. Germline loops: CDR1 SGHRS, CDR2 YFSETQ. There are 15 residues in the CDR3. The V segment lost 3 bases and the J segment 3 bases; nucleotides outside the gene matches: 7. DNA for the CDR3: TGCGCCAGCAGCTACCTCGGGGACAGGGTCTACGAGCAGTACTTC. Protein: CASSYLGDRVYEQYF.

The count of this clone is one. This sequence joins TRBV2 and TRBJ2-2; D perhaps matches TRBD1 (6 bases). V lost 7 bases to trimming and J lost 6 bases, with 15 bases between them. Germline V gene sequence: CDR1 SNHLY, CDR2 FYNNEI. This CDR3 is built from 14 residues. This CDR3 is CASITGSLAGELFF. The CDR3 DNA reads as TGTGCCAGCATCACAGGGTCCCTGGCCGGGGAGCTGTTTTTT.

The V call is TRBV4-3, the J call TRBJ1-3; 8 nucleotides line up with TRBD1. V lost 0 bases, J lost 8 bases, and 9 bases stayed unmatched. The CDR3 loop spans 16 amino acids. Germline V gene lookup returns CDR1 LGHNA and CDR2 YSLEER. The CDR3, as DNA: TGCGCCAGCAGCCAAGATGGTAGACAGGGGAGGGACACCATATATTTT. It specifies CASSQDGRQGRDTIYF.

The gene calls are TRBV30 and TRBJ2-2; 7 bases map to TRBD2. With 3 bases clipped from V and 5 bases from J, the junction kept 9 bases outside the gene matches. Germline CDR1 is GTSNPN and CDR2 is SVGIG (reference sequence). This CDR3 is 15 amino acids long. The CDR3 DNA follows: TGTGCCTGGAGACGATCGGGAGGACGGACCGGGGAGCTGTTTTTT. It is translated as CAWRRSGGRTGELFF. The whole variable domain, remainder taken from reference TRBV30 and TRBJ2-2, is SQTIHQWPATLVQPVGSPLSLECTVEGTSNPNLYWYRQAAGRGLQLLFYSVGIGQISSEVPQNLSASRPQDRQFILSSKKLLLSDSGFYLCAWRRSGGRTGELFFGEGSRLTVL.

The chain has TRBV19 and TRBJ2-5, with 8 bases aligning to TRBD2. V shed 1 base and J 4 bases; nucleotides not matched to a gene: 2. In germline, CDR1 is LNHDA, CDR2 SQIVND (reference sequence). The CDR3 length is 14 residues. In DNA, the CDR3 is TGTGCCAGTAGTATAGGACTAGCGAGAGAGACCCAGTACTTC. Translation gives CASSIGLARETQYF.

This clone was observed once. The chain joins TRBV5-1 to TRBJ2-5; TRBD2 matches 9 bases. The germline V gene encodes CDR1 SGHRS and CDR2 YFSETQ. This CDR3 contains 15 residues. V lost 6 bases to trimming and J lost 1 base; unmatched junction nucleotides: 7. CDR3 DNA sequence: TGCGCCAGCACCAGCGGGGGGTATACCCAAGAGACCCAGTACTTC. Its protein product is CASTSGGYTQETQYF.

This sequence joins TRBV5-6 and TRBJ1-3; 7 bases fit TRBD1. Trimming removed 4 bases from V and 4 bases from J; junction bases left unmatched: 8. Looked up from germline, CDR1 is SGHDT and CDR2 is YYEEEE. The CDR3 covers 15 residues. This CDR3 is CASSLTGVIGNTIYF. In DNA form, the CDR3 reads TGTGCCAGCAGCCTCACAGGGGTTATAGGAAACACCATATATTTT.